Sequencing of this TCR beta chain was carried out in a study of blood T cell repertoires in COVID-19. Study-level background: Specimens from acute and convalescent COVID-19 originated in the United States, Italy and Spain.

V dropped 4 bases and J dropped 7; count of bases not matched to a gene: 4. Germline values: CDR1 SEHNR, CDR2 FQNEAQ (reference sequence). The CDR3 is made up of 14 amino acids. The assay was immunoSEQ multiplex PCR, and TCRdb's table has in-frame clones only and misses some. This sample carries under 150,000 clones, 77% of them seen once, and the ten largest clones take more than 8.5%. The specimen sequenced was peripheral blood. V usage is TRBV7-9 and J usage is TRBJ2-1; 10 bases line up with TRBD2. This TCR derives from a woman aged 50 to 60 with active or convalescent COVID-19. The DNA of the CDR3 is TGTGCCAGCAGCTGGAGCGGGGGGGTAAATGAGCAGTTCTTC. Its translation is CASSWSGGVNEQFF.